The sequence of this TCR beta chain was determined in a study of shared T cell receptors in the human thymus. Trimming stripped 6 bases from V and 9 bases from J, with 21 bases between. Germline V gene lookup returns CDR1 MNHEY and CDR2 SMNVEV (reference sequence). There are 15 residues in the CDR3. Sequencing was performed with immunoSEQ multiplex PCR; in TCRdb, only in-frame clones are kept and a portion is missing. Of roughly 550,000 clones listed, approximately 80% are singletons. This sample was shared with a second study, whose subject was human thymus T cells. That source adds: Having surgery to correct congenital heart defects, healthy Finnish infants acted as the donors. Resections were taken during corrective heart surgery, and the thymus tissue came from these. Thymic and blood repertoires appeared to show biased V and J gene usage. Thymic repertoires from unrelated individuals overlapped highly, related research reported.

The V call is TRBV27, the J call TRBJ2-1; the D gene is possibly TRBD2 (6 bases). The source material was thymocytes. The receptor was isolated from a boy younger than two with a congenital heart defect. The CDR3 reads CASSLREPAGFEQFF. Here the CDR3 DNA reads TGTGCCAGCAGCCTCCGGGAACCAGCGGGTTTTGAGCAGTTCTTC.